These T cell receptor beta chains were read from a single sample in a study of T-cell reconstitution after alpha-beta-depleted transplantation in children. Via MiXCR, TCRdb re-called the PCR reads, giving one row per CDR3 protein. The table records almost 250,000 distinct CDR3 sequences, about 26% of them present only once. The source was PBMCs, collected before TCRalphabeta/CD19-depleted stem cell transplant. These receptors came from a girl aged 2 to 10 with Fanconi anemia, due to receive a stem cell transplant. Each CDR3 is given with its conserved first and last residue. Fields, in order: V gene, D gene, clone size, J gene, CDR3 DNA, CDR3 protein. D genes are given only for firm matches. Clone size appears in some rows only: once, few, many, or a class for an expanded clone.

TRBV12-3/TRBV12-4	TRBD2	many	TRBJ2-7	TGTGCCAGCAGTAGCCGGACTAGCGGAACTTCCTACGAGCAGTACTTC	CASSSRTSGTSYEQYF
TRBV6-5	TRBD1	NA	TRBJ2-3	TGTGCCAGCAGTCTCACAGGGGGCACGAGCACAGATACGCAGTATTTT	CASSLTGGTSTDTQYF
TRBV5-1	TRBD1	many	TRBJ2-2	TGCGCCAGCAGCTTGGGCGACAGGGCAAAGAACACCGGGGAGCTGTTTTTT	CASSLGDRAKNTGELFF
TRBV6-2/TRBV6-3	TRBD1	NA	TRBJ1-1	TGTGCCAGCAGCCCTTCGGGACAGGGCTTGGGGACTGAAGCTTTCTTT	CASSPSGQGLGTEAFF
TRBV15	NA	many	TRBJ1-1	TGTGCCACCAGCAGAGTGAGAGACACCTATGAAGCTTTCTTT	CATSRVRDTYEAFF
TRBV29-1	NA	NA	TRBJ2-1	TGCAGCGTTTTCGGGGAGCGGAACTCCTACAATGAGCAGTTCTTC	CSVFGERNSYNEQFF
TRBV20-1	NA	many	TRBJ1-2	TGCAGTGCTCGAGTCGGGGCCAGCTTCTATGGCTACACCTTC	CSARVGASFYGYTF
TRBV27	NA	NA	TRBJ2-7	TGTGCCAGCAGTTTTACGGGAAGCGCCTACGAGCAGTACTTC	CASSFTGSAYEQYF
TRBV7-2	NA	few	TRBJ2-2	TGTGCCAGCAGCTTATTAGGATCCGAGCTGTTTTTT	CASSLLGSELFF
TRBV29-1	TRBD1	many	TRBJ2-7	TGCAGCGCGGACGTCAGGGGGTCCTACGAGCAGTACTTC	CSADVRGSYEQYF
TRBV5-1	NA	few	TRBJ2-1	TGCGCCAGCAGCTTGGGCGCAGGGATATACAATGAGCAGTTCTTC	CASSLGAGIYNEQFF
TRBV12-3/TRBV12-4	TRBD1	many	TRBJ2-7	TGTGCCAGCAGTTTCCGGGACAGGGGATTCTACGAGCAGTACTTC	CASSFRDRGFYEQYF
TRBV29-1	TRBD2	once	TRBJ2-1	TGCAGTTATTCCCTAGCGGGACTTTACAATGAGCAGTTCTTC	CSYSLAGLYNEQFF
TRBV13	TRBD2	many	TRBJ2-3	TGTGCCAGCAGCCAAACCGGGACTAGCGGCCCCACAGATACGCAGTATTTT	CASSQTGTSGPTDTQYF
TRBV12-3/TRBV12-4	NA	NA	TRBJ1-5	TGTGCCAGCAGTTTACTGGAAGATCAGCCCCAGCATTTT	CASSLLEDQPQHF
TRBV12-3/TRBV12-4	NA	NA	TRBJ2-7	TGTGCCAGCAGTTTATATTCGGGAACCGAGCAGTACTTC	CASSLYSGTEQYF
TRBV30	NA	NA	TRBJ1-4	TGTGCCTGGAGTGTATTTGAGGGGTTTGAAAAACTGTTTTTT	CAWSVFEGFEKLFF
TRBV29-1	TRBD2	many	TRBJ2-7	TGCAGCGTTGAAAACACGGGAGGGCCTACCTACGAGCAGTACTTC	CSVENTGGPTYEQYF
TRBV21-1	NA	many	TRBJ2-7	TGTGCCAGCAGCAAAGGCCGGACAGATCAAGCCTACGAGCAGTACTTC	CASSKGRTDQAYEQYF
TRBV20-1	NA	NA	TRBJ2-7	TGCAGTGCTAGGCCGAGAAGCTACGAGCAGTACTTC	CSARPRSYEQYF